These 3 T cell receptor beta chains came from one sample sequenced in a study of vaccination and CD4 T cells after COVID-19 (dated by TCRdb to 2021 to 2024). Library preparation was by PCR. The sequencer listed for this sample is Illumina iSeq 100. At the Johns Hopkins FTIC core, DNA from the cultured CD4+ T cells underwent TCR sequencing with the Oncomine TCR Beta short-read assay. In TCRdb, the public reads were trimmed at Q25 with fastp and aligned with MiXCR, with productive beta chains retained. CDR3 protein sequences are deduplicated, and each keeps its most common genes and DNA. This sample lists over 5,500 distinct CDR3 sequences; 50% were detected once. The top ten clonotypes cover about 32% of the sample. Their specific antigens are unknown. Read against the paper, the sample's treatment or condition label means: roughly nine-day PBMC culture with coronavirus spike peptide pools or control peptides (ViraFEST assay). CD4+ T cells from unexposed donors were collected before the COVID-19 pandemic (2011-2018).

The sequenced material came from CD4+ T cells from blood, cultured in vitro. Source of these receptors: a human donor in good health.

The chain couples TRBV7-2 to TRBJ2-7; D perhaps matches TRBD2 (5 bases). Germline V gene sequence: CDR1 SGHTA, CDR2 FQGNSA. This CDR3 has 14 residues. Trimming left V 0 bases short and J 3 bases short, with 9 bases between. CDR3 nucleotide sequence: TGTGCCAGCAGCTTAGCCGAGGGCGGCTACGAGCAGTACTTC. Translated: CASSLAEGGYEQYF.

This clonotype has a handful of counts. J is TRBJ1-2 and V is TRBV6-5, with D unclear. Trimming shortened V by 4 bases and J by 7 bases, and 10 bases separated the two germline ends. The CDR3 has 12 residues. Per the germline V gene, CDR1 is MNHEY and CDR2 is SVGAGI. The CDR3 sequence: CASSLSHLGYTF. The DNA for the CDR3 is TGTGCCAGCAGTTTGTCACATCTTGGCTACACCTTC.

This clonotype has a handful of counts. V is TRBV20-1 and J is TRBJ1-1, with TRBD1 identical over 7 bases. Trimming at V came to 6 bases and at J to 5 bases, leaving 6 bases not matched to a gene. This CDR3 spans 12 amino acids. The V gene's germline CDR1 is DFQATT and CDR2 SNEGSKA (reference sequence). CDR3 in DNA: TGCAGTGCCACAGGGGCTGCTACTGAAGCTTTCTTT. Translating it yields CSATGAATEAFF.